Included here is one T cell receptor beta chain sequence, with context. Its cognate antigen has yet to be identified. Per-base qualities were not stored, and no clone one base away is much larger. The CDR3 runs 14 residues from the cysteine to the phenylalanine. The CDR3 DNA has 42 bases and is translated from base 1. At the junction V is shortened by 0 bases and J by 0 bases, with 6 bases in between. The germline V gene yields SGHAT for CDR1 and FQNNGV for CDR2. TCRbeta CDR3 regions were amplified from genomic DNA by means of the immunoSEQ Assay, a bias-controlled multiplex PCR. Per the authors' processing: Nucleated cell counts per sample were estimated from amplification of reference gene primers within the assay. To quantify the absolute abundance of each unique TCRbeta CDR3 rearrangement, sequence reads were collapsed and filtered. For each sample, productive Simpson clonality was calculated by taking the square root of Simpson's diversity index across productive rearrangements. TCRdb's version of the immuneACCESS table is confined to in-frame rearrangements and falls short of the full clone set. An unresolved V gene accounts for under half of the shortfall where checked; the remainder is of unknown origin. V and J calls and clone size follow that table, whereas D and trimming were derived from the DNA. The table for this sample lists under 250,000 clones; over 75% of them were counted only once. The top ten clones comprise 10% to 15% of the sample.

Whole blood was collected in K2EDTA tubes by collaborating institutions according to the institutions' own protocols. For TCRbeta analysis, collaborators shipped samples in one of three forms: frozen whole blood, isolated PBMCs, or DNA extracted from either of those sample types. These data originate in a study of blood T cell repertoires in COVID-19 (dated by TCRdb to 2020 to 2021). A note on the overall study: The collaborator samples originated in the United States, Italy and Spain and spanned the acute and convalescent phases of COVID-19. The material from the prospective study consisted of cDNA or gDNA derived from T cells, B-cell-depleted T cells, or PBMCs. The dataset comprised deeply sampled blood TCRbeta repertoires from subjects exposed to, actively infected with, or recovered from COVID-19. The repertoires were made available in a free public database intended to serve as a resource for research on the immune response to SARS-CoV-2. The samples were drawn from the first 160 participants of the ongoing ImmuneRACE study and from 1,254 subjects provided by 6 global collaborators. A de-identified subject ID, COVID-19 status, age in years and sex were almost always included in the sample metadata. Where HLA class I and class II types were available, the types were taken from metadata supplied by the sample provider, not from assay-based typing.

General findings and caveats noted by the study authors: The quantity of clinical and demographic metadata differed by source and by participant and was supplied without curation.

The sequenced sample was peripheral blood. Here the chain combines TRBV11-2 and TRBJ2-7; a confident D gene designation cannot be given. This clonotype was sampled from a human donor in a cohort sampled during active COVID-19. CDR3 sequence: CASSLDHSSYEQYF. In nucleotides, the sequence is TGTGCCAGCAGCTTAGATCATAGCTCCTACGAGCAGTACTTC.